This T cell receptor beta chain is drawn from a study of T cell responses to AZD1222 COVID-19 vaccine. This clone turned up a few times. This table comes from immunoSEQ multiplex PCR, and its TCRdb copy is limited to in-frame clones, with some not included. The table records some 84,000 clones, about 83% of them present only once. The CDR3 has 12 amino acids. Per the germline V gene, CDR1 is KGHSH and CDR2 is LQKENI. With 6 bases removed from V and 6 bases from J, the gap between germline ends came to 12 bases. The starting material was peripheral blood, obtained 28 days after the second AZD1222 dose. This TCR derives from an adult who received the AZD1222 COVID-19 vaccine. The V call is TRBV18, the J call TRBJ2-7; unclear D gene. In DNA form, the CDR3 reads TGTGCCAGCTCCCCAAACTTGGGCGAGCAGTACTTC. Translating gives CASSPNLGEQYF.